Below, 9 T cell receptor beta chains from the same sample are listed, as sequenced in a study of cytomegalovirus exposure and HLA in healthy donors. PCR amplification relied on 60 Vbeta primers (plus 13 Jbeta primers). Here immunoSEQ multiplex PCR was the method, and the copy in TCRdb shows in-frame clones only, minus some. The table lists 150,000 to 250,000 clones, around three quarters of them singletons. What was sequenced was PBMCs. Every receptor here comes from a man between 25 and 39 years old in good health and CMV-seronegative.

The J gene is TRBJ1-2, the V gene TRBV2; tentative D call: TRBD1 (6 bases). The length of the CDR3 is 14 residues. Germline CDR1 reads SNHLY; CDR2 reads FYNNEI. Trimming removed 1 base from V and 4 bases from J, with 10 bases in between. The CDR3 reads CASSEEAGVYGYTF. In DNA form, the CDR3 reads TGTGCCAGCAGTGAAGAGGCAGGGGTCTATGGCTACACCTTC.

The genes are TRBV5-5 and TRBJ2-1; D remains unclear. Deletions cut 3 bases from V and 9 bases from J, with 10 bases between. The length of the CDR3 is 12 residues. CDR1 is SGHKS and CDR2 is YYEKEE in the germline V gene (reference sequence). The CDR3: CASSSYPGEQFF. The DNA of the CDR3 is TGTGCCAGCAGCTCCTACCCCGGTGAGCAGTTCTTC.

The gene calls are TRBV7-9 and TRBJ2-7; 8 bases fit TRBD2. The V gene end was trimmed by 2 bases and the J gene end by 3 bases; junction bases not matched to a gene: 0. The germline gives CDR1 SEHNR, CDR2 FQNEAQ (reference sequence). The length of the CDR3 is 13 residues. The CDR3 nucleotides read TGTGCCAGCAGCTTAAGCGGGGGCTACGAGCAGTACTTC. It translates to CASSLSGGYEQYF.

The chain couples TRBV9 to TRBJ2-2; the match to TRBD2 covers 8 bases. CDR1 and CDR2 from the germline V gene are SGDLS and YYNGEE. The V gene end was trimmed by 0 bases and the J gene end by 1 base; junction bases not matched to a gene: 2. CDR3 size: 16 residues. This CDR3 is CASSVVTSGNTGELFF. The DNA for the CDR3 is TGTGCCAGCAGCGTAGTCACTAGCGGGAACACCGGGGAGCTGTTTTTT.

J is TRBJ1-1 and V is TRBV6-5; D uncertain. V was shortened by 5 bases and J by 4 bases, with 14 bases between the two germline ends. The CDR3 sequence is 14 residues long. Germline values: CDR1 MNHEY, CDR2 SVGAGI. CDR3 sequence: CASSGPNKVTEAFF. In DNA, the CDR3 is TGTGCCAGCAGTGGGCCTAATAAAGTCACTGAAGCTTTCTTT.

The V and J genes are TRBV28 and TRBJ1-5, with 9 bases that match TRBD1. The germline V gene encodes CDR1 MDHEN and CDR2 SYDVKM. The CDR3 covers 14 residues. The V and J ends lost 5 bases and 7 bases, in that order; junction bases with no gene match: 6. CDR3 loop: CASSHDRGEQPQHF. The CDR3 coding sequence is TGTGCCAGCAGTCACGACAGGGGGGAACAGCCCCAGCATTTT.

The chain joins TRBV28 to TRBJ1-2; D is unresolved. The CDR3 runs 11 residues. Germline V lookup: CDR1 MDHEN, CDR2 SYDVKM. The V gene lost 3 bases and the J gene lost 8 bases, with 7 bases spanning the gap. The CDR3 region is CASSFREGYTF. DNA of the CDR3: TGTGCCAGCAGTTTCCGGGAAGGCTACACCTTC.

V and J are TRBV9 and TRBJ2-1, with D unclear. The CDR3 totals 15 residues. V was shortened by 4 bases and J by 3 bases, with 14 bases between the two germline ends. From germline, CDR1 is SGDLS and CDR2 YYNGEE. Here the CDR3 DNA reads TGTGCCAGCAGCCTCGATGGGCAAAACTACAATGAGCAGTTCTTC. Its protein is CASSLDGQNYNEQFF.

The gene calls are TRBV6-4 and TRBJ1-1, with D tentatively TRBD1 (5 bases). Trimming cost V 4 bases and J 5 bases, with 14 bases left between them. Germline V gene data show CDR1 as MRHNA and CDR2 as SNTAGT. The CDR3 is made up of 14 amino acids. DNA for the CDR3: TGTGCCAGCAGTGCCGGGGGGGGAAGGACTGAAGCTTTCTTT. Amino acid sequence: CASSAGGGRTEAFF.